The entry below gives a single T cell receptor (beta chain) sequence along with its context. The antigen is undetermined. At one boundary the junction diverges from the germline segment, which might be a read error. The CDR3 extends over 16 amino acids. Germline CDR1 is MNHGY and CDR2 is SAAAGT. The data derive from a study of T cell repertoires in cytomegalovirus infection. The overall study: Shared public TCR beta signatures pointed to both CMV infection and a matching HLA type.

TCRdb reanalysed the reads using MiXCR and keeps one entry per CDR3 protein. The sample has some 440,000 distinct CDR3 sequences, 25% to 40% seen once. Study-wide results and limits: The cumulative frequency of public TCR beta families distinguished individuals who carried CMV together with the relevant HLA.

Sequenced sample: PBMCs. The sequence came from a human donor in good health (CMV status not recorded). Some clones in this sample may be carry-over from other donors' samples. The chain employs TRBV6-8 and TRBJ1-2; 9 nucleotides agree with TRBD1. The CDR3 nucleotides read TGTGCCAGCAGCAAACAGGGGGCCGAGCTGGGGAAAGGCTACAACTTC. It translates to CASSKQGAELGKGYNF.